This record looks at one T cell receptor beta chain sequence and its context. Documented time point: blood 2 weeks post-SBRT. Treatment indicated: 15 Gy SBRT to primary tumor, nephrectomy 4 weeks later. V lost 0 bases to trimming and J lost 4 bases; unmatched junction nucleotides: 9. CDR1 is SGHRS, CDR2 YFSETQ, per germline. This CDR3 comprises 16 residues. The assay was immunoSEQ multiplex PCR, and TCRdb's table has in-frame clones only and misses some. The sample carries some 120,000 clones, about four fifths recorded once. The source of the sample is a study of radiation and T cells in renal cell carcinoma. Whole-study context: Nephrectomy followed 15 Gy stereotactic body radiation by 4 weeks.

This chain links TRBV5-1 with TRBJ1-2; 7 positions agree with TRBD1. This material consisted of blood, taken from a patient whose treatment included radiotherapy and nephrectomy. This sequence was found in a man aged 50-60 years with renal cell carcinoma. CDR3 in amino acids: CASSLGPDRVSYGYTF. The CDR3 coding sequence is TGCGCCAGCAGCTTGGGGCCAGACAGGGTTAGCTATGGCTACACCTTC.